This TCR beta chain was identified in a study of blood T cell repertoires in COVID-19. Assay: immunoSEQ multiplex PCR; the TCRdb copy retains only in-frame clones and omits some. The profile shows about 140,000 clones, around 90% of them singletons. V was pared by 10 bases and J by 0 bases, with 15 bases between. Germline V gene sequence: CDR1 MNHEY, CDR2 SVGAGI. The CDR3 length is 15 residues. The specimen was peripheral blood. The chain is built from TRBV6-5 and TRBJ2-2; D might be TRBD2 (5 bases). This sequence was found in a woman aged 55-69 years with acute or convalescent COVID-19. The chain's CDR3 is CATVPDSANTGELFF. CDR3 nucleotide sequence: TGTGCCACCGTTCCGGACTCAGCGAACACCGGGGAGCTGTTTTTT.